The 14 T cell receptor beta chains in this list originate from one sample, sequenced in a study of cytomegalovirus exposure and HLA in healthy donors. PCR primers comprised 60 Vbeta and 13 Jbeta primers. The assay was immunoSEQ multiplex PCR, and TCRdb's table has in-frame clones only and misses some. Of about 62,000 clones in the sample, around 87% were seen once. The specimen sequenced was PBMCs. These receptors were taken from a man aged 18-30 years in good health and CMV-seronegative.

The V gene is TRBV6-1, the J gene TRBJ2-7, with a tentative D call TRBD1 (6 bases). Germline V CDR1 and CDR2: MNHNS, SASEGT. The CDR3 runs to 12 residues. The V end was cut by 10 bases, the J end by 2 bases, with 12 bases between. Here the CDR3 DNA reads TGTGCCACTGCAGGACAGCCCTACGAGCAGTACTTC. It encodes CATAGQPYEQYF.

The rearrangement links TRBV2 to TRBJ1-4, with 7 bases matching TRBD1. CDR3 length: 15 residues. Per germline, CDR1 SNHLY and CDR2 FYNNEI. The V gene end was trimmed by 7 bases and the J gene end by 8 bases; junction bases not matched to a gene: 13. CDR3 region: CASTSPGGRGEKLFF. The DNA of the CDR3 is TGTGCCAGCACCTCCCCAGGGGGTAGGGGCGAAAAACTGTTTTTT.

The V call is TRBV6-6, the J call TRBJ1-4; 8 positions agree with TRBD1. V shed 5 bases and J 8 bases; nucleotides not matched to a gene: 10. Germline CDR1 reads MNHNY; CDR2 reads SVGAGI (reference sequence). This CDR3 region has 15 residues. This CDR3 reads CASSPIGQGPEKLFF. CDR3 DNA: TGTGCCAGCAGTCCGATCGGACAGGGTCCCGAAAAACTGTTTTTT.

The chain recombines TRBV5-4 with TRBJ2-7; 9 positions agree with TRBD2. The V and J ends lost 4 bases and 2 bases, in that order; junction bases with no gene match: 4. Germline CDR1 reads SGHNT; CDR2 reads YYREEE (reference sequence). This CDR3 contains 14 residues. The CDR3 sequence is CASSVGGGAYEQYF. The CDR3 coding sequence is TGTGCCAGCAGCGTGGGCGGGGGGGCCTACGAGCAGTACTTC.

This chain uses TRBV7-8 with TRBJ1-6, with 8 bases identical to TRBD1. The CDR3 totals 18 residues. V dropped 5 bases and J dropped 0; count of bases not matched to a gene: 9. Germline V gene lookup returns CDR1 SGHVS and CDR2 FQNEAQ. The DNA for the CDR3 is TGTGCCAGCAGCCGTCCGGGACAGGAATACTCCTATAATTCACCCCTCCACTTT. Translated: CASSRPGQEYSYNSPLHF.

V gene TRBV2 combines with J gene TRBJ2-1; 7 nucleotides line up with TRBD1. With 0 bases clipped from V and 5 bases from J, the junction kept 7 bases outside the gene matches. Looked up from germline, CDR1 is SNHLY and CDR2 is FYNNEI. The CDR3 loop spans 16 amino acids. CDR3 sequence: CASSEASGTDNNEQFF. The CDR3 coding sequence is TGTGCCAGCAGTGAAGCGTCCGGGACAGACAACAATGAGCAGTTCTTC. The complete variable domain, with remaining parts taken from reference TRBV2 and TRBJ2-1, reads EPEVTQTPSHQVTQMGQEVILRCVPISNHLYFYWYRQILGQKVEFLVSFYNNEISEKSEIFDDQFSVERPDGSNFTLKIRSTKLEDSAMYFCASSEASGTDNNEQFFGPGTRLTVL.

The chain uses TRBV7-9 and TRBJ2-2, with TRBD2 matching over 7 bases. The V segment lost 4 bases and the J segment 7 bases; nucleotides outside the gene matches: 6. This CDR3 is 14 amino acids long. Germline assignment: CDR1 SEHNR and CDR2 FQNEAQ (reference sequence). CDR3 in amino acids: CASSSTGGNGELFF. The CDR3 DNA reads TGTGCCAGCAGCTCGACGGGGGGAAACGGGGAGCTGTTTTTT.

The DNA for the CDR3 is TGTGCCAGCAGCTACAAACCCTACCAAGAGACCCAGTACTTC. Amino acid sequence: CASSYKPYQETQYF. V usage is TRBV11-2 and J usage is TRBJ2-5; D gene uncertain. CDR1 SGHAT and CDR2 FQNNGV come from the germline V gene. The CDR3 extends over 14 amino acids. Trimming pared 4 bases from V and 0 bases from J, leaving 9 bases between.

V usage is TRBV10-2 and J usage is TRBJ1-1; a weak D match, TRBD1 (6 bases). The CDR3 covers 14 residues. The germline CDR1 and CDR2 sequences are WSHSY and SAAADI. Between the trimmed V and J ends, which lost 4 bases and 5 bases, there was a span of 14 bases. The CDR3 loop is CASSGGQGDTEAFF. The DNA for the CDR3 is TGCGCCAGCAGTGGGGGACAAGGGGATACTGAAGCTTTCTTT.

The chain carries TRBV6-6 and TRBJ1-4, with D perhaps TRBD1 (5 bases). Germline lookup yields CDR1 MNHNY and CDR2 SVGAGI (reference sequence). CDR3 length equals 15 residues. V was cut by 6 bases and J by 0 bases, with 11 bases left in between. CDR3 in DNA: TGTGCCAGCAGGCCCTGGACACCAACTAATGAAAAACTGTTTTTT. Residues: CASRPWTPTNEKLFF.

Written as DNA, the CDR3 is TGTGCCAGCAGCTCGGGGGGAGCGGGGGGGCTAGATACGCAGTATTTT. Its protein is CASSSGGAGGLDTQYF. The chain carries TRBV5-6 and TRBJ2-3; 10 nucleotides match TRBD2. The junction had 9 bases not matched to a gene; V was cut back by 3 bases and J by 5 bases. There are 16 residues in the CDR3. The germline gives CDR1 SGHDT, CDR2 YYEEEE. The whole variable domain, remainder taken from reference TRBV5-6 and TRBJ2-3, is DAGVTQSPTHLIKTRGQQVTLRCSPKSGHDTVSWYQQALGQGPQFIFQYYEEEERQRGNFPDRFSGHQFPNYSSELNVNALLLGDSALYLCASSSGGAGGLDTQYFGPGTRLTVL.

V gene TRBV14 combines with J gene TRBJ2-3, with TRBD2 as a possible D gene (6 bases). Trimming removed 4 bases from V and 3 bases from J, with 17 bases in between. The germline V gene encodes CDR1 SGHDN and CDR2 FVKESK. The CDR3 runs to 16 residues. The DNA for the CDR3 is TGTGCCAGCAGCCTAAGAGGGACTGGTGGTACAGATACGCAGTATTTT. This encodes CASSLRGTGGTDTQYF.

The chain recombines TRBV6-5 with TRBJ1-2; a weak D match, TRBD1 (5 bases). The CDR3 extends over 13 amino acids. V was clipped by 2 bases and J by 8 bases, with 12 bases between them. Germline CDR1 MNHEY, CDR2 SVGAGI. The CDR3 DNA reads TGTGCCAGCAGTTACGGGGAGGGGTACGGCTACACCTTC. Translation gives CASSYGEGYGYTF.

The rearrangement uses TRBV7-6 and TRBJ1-1; 8 positions match TRBD1. Trimming cost V 5 bases and J 1 base; bases outside gene matches: 6. In germline, CDR1 is SGHVS, CDR2 FNYEAQ. CDR3 length: 15 residues. CDR3 residues: CASSQDRAPNTEAFF. The CDR3 DNA is TGTGCCAGCAGCCAGGACAGGGCCCCGAACACTGAAGCTTTCTTT.